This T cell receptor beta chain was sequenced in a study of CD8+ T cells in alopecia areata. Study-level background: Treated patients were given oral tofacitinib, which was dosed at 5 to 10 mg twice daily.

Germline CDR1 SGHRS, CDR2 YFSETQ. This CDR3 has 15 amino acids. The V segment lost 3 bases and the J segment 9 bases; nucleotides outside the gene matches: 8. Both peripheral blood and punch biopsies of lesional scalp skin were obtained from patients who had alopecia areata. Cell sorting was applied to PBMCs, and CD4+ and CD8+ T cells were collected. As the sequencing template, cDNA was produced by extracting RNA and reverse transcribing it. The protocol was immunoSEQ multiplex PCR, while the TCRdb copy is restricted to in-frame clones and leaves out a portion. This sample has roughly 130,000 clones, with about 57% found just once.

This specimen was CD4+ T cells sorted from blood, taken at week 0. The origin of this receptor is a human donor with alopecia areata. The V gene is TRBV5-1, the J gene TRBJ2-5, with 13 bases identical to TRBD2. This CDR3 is CASSYGLAGVAAQYF. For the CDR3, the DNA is TGCGCCAGCAGCTATGGACTAGCGGGAGTTGCGGCCCAGTACTTC.